Following are 4 T cell receptor beta chains from one sample sequenced in a study of blood T cell repertoires in COVID-19. Generated by immunoSEQ multiplex PCR, the TCRdb table keeps only in-frame clones and is missing some. The top ten clones hold more than 1.5% of a sample with over 120,000 clones, approximately 84% of them seen once. The sample comprised peripheral blood. These receptors came from an older woman with acute or convalescent COVID-19.

The rearrangement joins TRBV18 to TRBJ2-1; 7 bases agree with TRBD2. CDR3 size: 19 residues. V dropped 2 bases and J dropped 0; count of bases not matched to a gene: 13. Germline V gene lookup returns CDR1 KGHSH and CDR2 LQKENI. CDR3 nucleotides: TGTGCCAGCTCACCAGCAGGACGGACGGGGAGGGGCTCCTACAATGAGCAGTTCTTC. Translation gives CASSPAGRTGRGSYNEQFF.

The chain has TRBV15 and TRBJ2-1, with a possible D match to TRBD2 (6 bases). The V and J ends lost 3 bases and 4 bases respectively, with 10 bases between them. Germline CDR1 reads LNHNV; CDR2 reads YYDKDF (reference sequence). The CDR3 is made up of 14 amino acids. Here the CDR3 DNA reads TGTGCCACCAGCAGGGGTGGGGGGTACAATGAGCAGTTCTTC. Its protein product is CATSRGGGYNEQFF.

The chain recombines TRBV6-5 with TRBJ2-5; the match to TRBD2 covers 7 bases. CDR1 is MNHEY, CDR2 SVGAGI, per germline. Trimming removed 8 bases from V and 4 bases from J; junction bases left unmatched: 4. The CDR3 has 12 residues. This CDR3 reads CASGSGIETQYF. The CDR3 nucleotides are TGTGCCAGCGGAAGCGGGATAGAGACCCAGTACTTC.

Turning to this clone: Other DNA sequences from this sample encode an identical CDR3 as well. The CDR3 nucleotides are TGTGCCAGTAGTATTGGCGGACTAGCCAAAAACATTCAGTACTTC. Its translation is CASSIGGLAKNIQYF. V gene TRBV19 combines with J gene TRBJ2-4; D might be TRBD2 (5 bases). Trimming removed 3 bases at V and 0 bases at J, with 9 bases between. The CDR3 runs to 15 residues. Germline CDR1 LNHDA, CDR2 SQIVND (reference sequence).